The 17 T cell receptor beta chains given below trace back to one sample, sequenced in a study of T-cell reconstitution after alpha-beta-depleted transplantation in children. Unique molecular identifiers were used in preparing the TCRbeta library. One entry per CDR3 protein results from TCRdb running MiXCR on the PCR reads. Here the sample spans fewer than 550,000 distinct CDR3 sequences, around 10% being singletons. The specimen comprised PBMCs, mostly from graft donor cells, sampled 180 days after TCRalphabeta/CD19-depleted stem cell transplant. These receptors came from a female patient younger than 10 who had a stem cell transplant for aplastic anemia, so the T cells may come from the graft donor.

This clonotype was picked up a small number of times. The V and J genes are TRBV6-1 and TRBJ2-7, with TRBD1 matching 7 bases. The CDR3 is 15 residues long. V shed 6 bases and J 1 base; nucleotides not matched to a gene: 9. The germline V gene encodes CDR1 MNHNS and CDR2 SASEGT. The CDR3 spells CASSSARQGSYEQYV. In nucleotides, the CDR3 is TGTGCCAGCAGCAGCGCTAGACAGGGTTCCTACGAGCAGTACGTC.

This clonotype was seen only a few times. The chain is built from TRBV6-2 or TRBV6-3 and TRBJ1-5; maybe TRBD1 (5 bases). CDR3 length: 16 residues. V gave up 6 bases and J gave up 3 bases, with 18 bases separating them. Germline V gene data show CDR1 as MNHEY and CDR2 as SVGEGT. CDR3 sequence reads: CASRHRSGANNQPQHF. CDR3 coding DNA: TGTGCCAGCAGGCACCGAAGCGGGGCGAACAATCAGCCCCAGCATTTT.

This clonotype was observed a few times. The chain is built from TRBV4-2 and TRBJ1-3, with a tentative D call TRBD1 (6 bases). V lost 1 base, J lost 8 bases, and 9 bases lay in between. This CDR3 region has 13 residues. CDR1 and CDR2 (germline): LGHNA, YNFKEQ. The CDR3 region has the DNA TGTGCCAGCAGCCAAGGGGGGGCCGACACCATATATTTT. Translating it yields CASSQGGADTIYF.

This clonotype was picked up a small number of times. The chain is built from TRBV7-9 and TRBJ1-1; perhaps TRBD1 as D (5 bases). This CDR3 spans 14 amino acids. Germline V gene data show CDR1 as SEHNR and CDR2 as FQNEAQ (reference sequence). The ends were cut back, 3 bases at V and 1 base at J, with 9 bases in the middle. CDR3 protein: CASSFGGKNTEAFF. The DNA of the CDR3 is TGTGCCAGCAGCTTCGGGGGGAAGAACACTGAAGCTTTCTTT.

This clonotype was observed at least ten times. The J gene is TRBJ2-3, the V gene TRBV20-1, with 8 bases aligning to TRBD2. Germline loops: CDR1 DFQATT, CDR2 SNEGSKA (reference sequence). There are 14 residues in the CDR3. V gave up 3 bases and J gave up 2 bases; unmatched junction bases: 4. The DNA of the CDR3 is TGCAGTGCTAGGAACGGGAGGGACACAGATACGCAGTATTTT. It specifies CSARNGRDTDTQYF.

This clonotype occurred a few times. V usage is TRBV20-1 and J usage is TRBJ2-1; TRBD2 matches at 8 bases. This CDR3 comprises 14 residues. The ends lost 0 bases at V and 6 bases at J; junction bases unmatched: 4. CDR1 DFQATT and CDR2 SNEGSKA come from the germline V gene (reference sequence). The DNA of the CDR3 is TGCAGTGCTAGAGAAGCGGGAGCGCGCAATGAGCAGTTCTTC. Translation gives CSAREAGARNEQFF.

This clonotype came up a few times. CDR3 nucleotide sequence: TGTGCCAGCGCGACTAGCGGGAGTTGCGAGACCCAGTACTTC. As protein: CASATSGSCETQYF. The chain links TRBV6-1 to TRBJ2-5; 12 nucleotides align to TRBD2. In germline, CDR1 is MNHNS, CDR2 SASEGT. The V segment lost 8 bases and the J segment 5 bases; nucleotides outside the gene matches: 6. The CDR3 totals 14 residues.

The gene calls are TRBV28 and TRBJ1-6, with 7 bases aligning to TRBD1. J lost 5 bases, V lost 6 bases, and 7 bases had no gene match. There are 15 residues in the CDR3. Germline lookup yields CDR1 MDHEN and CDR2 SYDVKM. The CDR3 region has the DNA TGTGCCAGCAGCCCGACAGGGCGGGATAATTCACCCCTCCACTTT. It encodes CASSPTGRDNSPLHF.

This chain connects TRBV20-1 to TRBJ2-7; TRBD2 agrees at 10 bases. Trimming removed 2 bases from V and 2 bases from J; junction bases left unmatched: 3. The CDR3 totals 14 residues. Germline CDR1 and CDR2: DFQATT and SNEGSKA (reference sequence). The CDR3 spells CSARLLAGAYEQYF. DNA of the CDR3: TGCAGTGCTAGACTGCTAGCGGGAGCCTACGAGCAGTACTTC.

CDR3 residues: CASSSIDKSPYSPLHF. The CDR3 region has the DNA TGTGCCAGCAGCTCCATAGACAAATCTCCTTATTCACCCCTCCACTTT. V and J are TRBV11-2 and TRBJ1-6; D uncertain. V shed 4 bases and J shed 8 bases, with 18 bases lying between them. CDR1 and CDR2 from the germline V gene are SGHAT and FQNNGV. This CDR3 region has 16 residues.

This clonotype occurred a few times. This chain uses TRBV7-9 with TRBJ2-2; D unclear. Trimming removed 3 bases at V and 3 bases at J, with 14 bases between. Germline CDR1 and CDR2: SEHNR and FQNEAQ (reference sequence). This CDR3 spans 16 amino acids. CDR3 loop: CASSFPAVLHTGELFF. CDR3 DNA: TGTGCCAGCAGCTTCCCCGCCGTCCTTCACACCGGGGAGCTGTTTTTT.

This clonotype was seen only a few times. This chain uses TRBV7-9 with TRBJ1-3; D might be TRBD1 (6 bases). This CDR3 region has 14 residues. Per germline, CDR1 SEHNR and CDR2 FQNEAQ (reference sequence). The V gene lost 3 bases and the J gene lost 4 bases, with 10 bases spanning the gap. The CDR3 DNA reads TGTGCCAGCAGCTTCGGGACAACCGGAAACACCATATATTTT. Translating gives CASSFGTTGNTIYF.

The CDR3 here is CSARDGGRVSYNEQFF. The CDR3, as DNA: TGCAGTGCTAGAGACGGGGGGCGGGTCTCCTACAATGAGCAGTTCTTC. This chain uses TRBV20-1 with TRBJ2-1; D perhaps matches TRBD2 (7 bases). V lost 0 bases and J 0 bases, leaving 12 bases between the germline ends. The CDR3 is 16 amino acids. From germline, CDR1 is DFQATT and CDR2 SNEGSKA (reference sequence).

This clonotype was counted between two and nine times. The CDR3: CASSPPSSLGGVYGYTF. The CDR3 bases are TGCGCCAGCAGCCCACCCAGTAGCCTCGGAGGTGTCTATGGCTACACCTTC. This chain uses TRBV4-3 with TRBJ1-2; D remains unclear. The CDR3 consists of 17 residues. CDR1 is LGHNA, CDR2 YSLEER, per germline. V was shortened by 4 bases and J by 4 bases, with 22 bases between the two germline ends.

The DNA of the CDR3 is TGTGCCACCAGTGACCGGGAGGCTACTCCAAGCTATGGCTACACCTTC. Amino acids: CATSDREATPSYGYTF. The chain employs TRBV24-1 and TRBJ1-2; D unclear. Germline V gene sequence: CDR1 KGHDR, CDR2 SFDVKD. The germline V and J ends were trimmed by 4 bases and 4 bases, with 18 bases remaining between them. The CDR3 is made up of 16 amino acids.

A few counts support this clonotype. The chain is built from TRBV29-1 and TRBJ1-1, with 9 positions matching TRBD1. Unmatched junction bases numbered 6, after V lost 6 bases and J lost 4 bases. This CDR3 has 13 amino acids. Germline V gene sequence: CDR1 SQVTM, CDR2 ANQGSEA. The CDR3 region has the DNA TGCAGCGTGGGGGGACAGGGTTTCACTGAAGCTTTCTTT. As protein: CSVGGQGFTEAFF.

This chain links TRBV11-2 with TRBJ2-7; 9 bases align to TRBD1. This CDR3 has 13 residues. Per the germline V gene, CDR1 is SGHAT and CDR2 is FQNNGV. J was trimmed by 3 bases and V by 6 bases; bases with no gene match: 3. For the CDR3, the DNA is TGTGCCAGCAGGGGACAGGGTCACTACGAGCAGTACTTC. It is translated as CASRGQGHYEQYF. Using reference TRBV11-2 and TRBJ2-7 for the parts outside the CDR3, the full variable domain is EAGVAQSPRYKIIEKRQSVAFWCNPISGHATLYWYQQILGQGPKLLIQFQNNGVVDDSQLPKDRFSAERLKGVDSTLKIQPAKLEDSAVYLCASRGQGHYEQYFGPGTRLTVT.